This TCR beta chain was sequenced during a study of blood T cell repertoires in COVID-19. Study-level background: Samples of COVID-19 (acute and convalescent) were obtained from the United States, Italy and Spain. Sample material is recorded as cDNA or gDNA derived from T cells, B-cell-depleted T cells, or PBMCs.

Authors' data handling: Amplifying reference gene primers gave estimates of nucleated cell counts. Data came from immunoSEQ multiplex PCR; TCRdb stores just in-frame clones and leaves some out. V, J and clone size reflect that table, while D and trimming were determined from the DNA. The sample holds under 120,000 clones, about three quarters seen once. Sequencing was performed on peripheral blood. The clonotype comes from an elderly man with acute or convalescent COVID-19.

CDR3 residues: CASSPLGAGGTDTQYF. CDR3 nucleotide sequence: TGTGCCAGCTCCCCGTTGGGGGCGGGAGGCACAGATACGCAGTATTTT. The genes are TRBV18 and TRBJ2-3; the D gene is possibly TRBD2 (7 bases). The germline V gene has CDR1 KGHSH and CDR2 LQKENI. The V end lost 6 bases, the J end lost 1 base, and 17 bases lay between the germline ends. The CDR3 has 16 residues.